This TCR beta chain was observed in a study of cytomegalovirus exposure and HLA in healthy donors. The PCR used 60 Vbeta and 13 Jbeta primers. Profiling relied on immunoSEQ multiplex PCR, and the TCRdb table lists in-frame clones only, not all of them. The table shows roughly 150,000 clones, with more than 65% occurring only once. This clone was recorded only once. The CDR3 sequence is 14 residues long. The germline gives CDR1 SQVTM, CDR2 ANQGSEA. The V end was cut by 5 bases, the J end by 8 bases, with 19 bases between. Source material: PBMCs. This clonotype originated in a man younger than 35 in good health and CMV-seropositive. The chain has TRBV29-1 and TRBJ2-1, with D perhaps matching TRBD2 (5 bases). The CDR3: CSVNLYDGIDEQFF. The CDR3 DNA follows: TGCAGCGTTAATCTTTATGACGGGATCGATGAGCAGTTCTTC.